Listed below are T cell receptor beta chains from one sample, sequenced in a study of blood T cell repertoires in COVID-19. Profiled with immunoSEQ multiplex PCR; TCRdb holds only in-frame clones, not every one. The sample consists of 150,000 to 200,000 clones, around 76% of them appearing once. Sequenced input: PBMCs or T cells enriched from blood (not recorded which). All receptors come from a woman aged 45-59 years with acute COVID-19. CDR3s include the opening cysteine and the closing phenylalanine or tryptophan. The D gene is left open where the match is weak. Size is stated for part of the rows, as once, few or many counts, or as a class when the clone is expanded.

>TRBJ1-5|TRBV7-9|NA|NA
CASSLDGGNHQPQHF
TGTGCCAGCAGCTTAGATGGAGGGAATCATCAGCCCCAGCATTTT
>TRBJ1-4|TRBV14|NA|few
CASSPYGREGEKLFF
TGTGCCAGCAGCCCCTACGGCAGGGAGGGTGAAAAACTGTTTTTT
>TRBJ1-6|TRBV7-9|TRBD1|NA
CASSAGQGDSPLHF
TGTGCCAGCAGCGCGGGACAGGGAGATTCACCCCTCCACTTT
>TRBJ2-3|TRBV5-1|NA|NA
CASSLVGERADTQYF
TGCGCCAGCAGCTTGGTTGGGGAGAGGGCAGATACGCAGTATTTT
>TRBJ1-2|TRBV30|TRBD1|NA
CAWSPGTGGGGYTF
TGTGCCTGGAGCCCCGGGACAGGGGGCGGAGGCTACACCTTC
>TRBJ1-5|TRBV19|TRBD1|NA
CASSPLDRGSYQPQHF
TGTGCCAGTAGTCCACTCGACAGGGGTTCTTATCAGCCCCAGCATTTT
>TRBJ1-6|TRBV28|TRBD1|NA
CASSLFGTGAWSLHF
TGTGCCAGCAGTTTATTCGGGACAGGCGCATGGTCCCTCCACTTT
>TRBJ1-2|TRBV28|NA|NA
CASSFASYGYTF
TGTGCCAGCAGTTTCGCCAGCTATGGCTACACCTTC
>TRBJ2-3|TRBV10-1|TRBD1|NA
CASSGRGQGSTDTQYF
TGCGCCAGCAGTGGTCGGGGACAGGGAAGCACAGATACGCAGTATTTT
>TRBJ1-1|TRBV7-8|TRBD1|NA
CASSLGYQGVPRGTEAFF
TGTGCCAGCAGCTTAGGGTATCAGGGGGTACCCCGGGGCACTGAAGCTTTCTTT
>TRBJ1-3|TRBV2|TRBD1|NA
CASSEEGALGNTIYF
TGTGCCAGCAGTGAAGAGGGGGCTCTTGGAAACACCATATATTTT
>TRBJ1-4|TRBV4-1|NA|NA
CASSQALDMEKLFF
TGCGCCAGCAGCCAAGCCCTTGACATGGAAAAACTGTTTTTT
>TRBJ2-5|TRBV7-8|NA|NA
CASSLAGLARETQYF
TGTGCCAGCAGCTTAGCCGGACTGGCAAGAGAGACCCAGTACTTC
>TRBJ1-3|TRBV5-6|TRBD1|NA
CASSLSGQGSGNTIYF
TGTGCCAGCAGCTTGTCGGGACAGGGCTCTGGAAACACCATATATTTT
>TRBJ1-4|TRBV4-2|TRBD1|NA
CASSQDQGAGNEKLFF
TGTGCCAGCAGCCAAGACCAGGGGGCGGGGAATGAAAAACTGTTTTTT
>TRBJ1-1|TRBV6-1|NA|NA
CASSDPGVGNTEAFF
TGTGCCAGCAGTGACCCCGGAGTAGGGAACACTGAAGCTTTCTTT
>TRBJ2-1|TRBV6-5|NA|NA
CASSFTSSFYNEQFF
TGTGCCAGCAGTTTCACTAGTTCCTTCTACAATGAGCAGTTCTTC
>TRBJ1-3|TRBV6-5|NA|NA
CASRAKGVSGNTIYF
TGTGCCAGCAGAGCCAAGGGGGTCTCTGGAAACACCATATATTTT
>TRBJ2-5|TRBV5-1|TRBD2|NA
CASSLVASGETQYF
TGCGCCAGCAGCTTGGTTGCTAGCGGAGAGACCCAGTACTTC
>TRBJ2-2|TRBV19|NA|NA
CASSMAGQLTGELFF
TGTGCCAGTAGTATGGCGGGACAGCTAACCGGGGAGCTGTTTTTT
>TRBJ1-5|TRBV27|NA|NA
CASSPPGRFATHF
TGTGCCAGCAGTCCCCCCGGCAGGTTTGCTACGCATTTT
>TRBJ2-6|TRBV7-8|TRBD1|NA
CASSYGTGASSGANVLTF
TGTGCCAGCAGCTATGGGACAGGAGCCAGCTCTGGGGCCAACGTCCTGACTTTC
>TRBJ1-2|TRBV19|NA|NA
CASRARGQTTLGYTF
TGTGCCAGTAGGGCCAGAGGACAGACGACTCTTGGCTACACCTTC
>TRBJ1-2|TRBV3-1/TRBV3-2|NA|NA
CASSLNRDGYTF
TGTGCCAGCAGCCTCAACAGGGACGGCTACACCTTC
>TRBJ2-1|TRBV7-6|NA|NA
CASSFSGLVDEQFF
TGTGCCAGCAGCTTCAGCGGGCTGGTGGATGAGCAGTTCTTC
>TRBJ1-2|TRBV6-4|TRBD1|few
CASSALQGASGGYTF
TGTGCCAGCAGTGCATTACAGGGGGCCTCGGGCGGCTACACCTTC
>TRBJ1-1|TRBV27|TRBD1|NA
CASSPTTGTEAFF
TGTGCCAGCAGTCCCACGACAGGGACTGAAGCTTTCTTT
>TRBJ1-2|TRBV28|NA|few
CASTLSNYGYTF
TGTGCCAGCACCCTTTCTAACTATGGCTACACCTTC
>TRBJ2-1|TRBV5-1|NA|NA
CASSLGANYNEQFF
TGCGCCAGCAGTCTGGGGGCCAACTACAATGAGCAGTTCTTC
>TRBJ1-2|TRBV5-1|TRBD1|NA
CASRSGTGATGDGYTF
TGCGCCAGCAGATCGGGGACAGGGGCCACCGGGGATGGCTACACCTTC
>TRBJ1-2|TRBV25-1|NA|NA
CASSGGDIGNYGYTF
TGTGCCAGCAGTGGAGGGGACATAGGGAACTATGGCTACACCTTC
>TRBJ2-1|TRBV13|TRBD2|NA
CASSPLADHNEQFF
TGTGCCAGCAGCCCCCTAGCGGACCACAATGAGCAGTTCTTC
>TRBJ2-5|TRBV19|TRBD2|NA
CASSFATSGGVWGRETQYF
TGTGCCAGTAGTTTTGCGACTAGCGGGGGGGTCTGGGGCAGAGAGACCCAGTACTTC
>TRBJ1-2|TRBV9|NA|NA
CASRAGEGAPFGSYTF
TGTGCCAGCAGAGCAGGGGAAGGAGCCCCTTTTGGAAGCTACACCTTC
>TRBJ1-2|TRBV5-1|NA|NA
CASSLDRDSNYGYTF
TGCGCCAGCAGCTTGGACCGGGACTCCAACTATGGCTACACCTTC
>TRBJ1-4|TRBV19|NA|NA
CASTEGARDEKLFF
TGTGCCAGTACGGAAGGGGCAAGGGATGAAAAACTGTTTTTT
>TRBJ1-1|TRBV6-6|TRBD1|NA
CASSYRQGIEAFF
TGTGCCAGCAGTTATCGACAGGGAATCGAAGCTTTCTTT
>TRBJ1-2|TRBV28|TRBD1|few
CASSLQGAGSYGYTF
TGTGCCAGCAGTTTACAGGGGGCAGGGAGCTATGGCTACACCTTC
>TRBJ1-1|TRBV5-1|NA|few
CASSLAGEGGTEAFF
TGCGCCAGCAGCTTGGCCGGGGAAGGCGGCACTGAAGCTTTCTTT
>TRBJ2-4|TRBV12-5|NA|NA
CASGQRTGGTSGGPQLAQYF
TGTGCTAGTGGTCAGCGGACAGGGGGCACTAGCGGGGGCCCTCAGCTAGCTCAGTACTTC
>TRBJ1-1|TRBV25-1|NA|NA
CASSEFGAGDTEAFF
TGTGCCAGCAGTGAATTCGGGGCGGGGGACACTGAAGCTTTCTTT
>TRBJ2-5|TRBV5-5|TRBD2|NA
CASRIPGLVSGAQYF
TGTGCCAGCAGAATCCCGGGACTAGTAAGTGGGGCCCAGTACTTC